The present T cell receptor beta chain was sequenced within a study of Ad26.COV2.S vaccination and SARS-CoV-2 variants. The V gene's germline CDR1 is LNHNV and CDR2 YYDKDF (reference sequence). V was shortened by 5 bases and J by 5 bases, with 13 bases between the two germline ends. This CDR3 comprises 13 residues. Treatment described: some 19 received Ad26.COV2.S at low or high dose, single or two shots; about 5 received placebo; per-sample allocation not given. Samples were taken on day 63 after the first vaccine or placebo injection. Using immunoSEQ multiplex PCR, the repertoire was profiled, and TCRdb retains in-frame clones only, with some absent. The table has around 320,000 clones, 85% seen once.

The input for sequencing was peripheral blood, taken in a trial of Ad26.COV2.S vaccine versus placebo. This TCR derives from a person between 18 and 65 years old who received the Ad26.COV2.S COVID-19 vaccine or a placebo. This chain connects TRBV15 to TRBJ2-7; D assignment may be TRBD1 or TRBD2 (6 bases each). Here the CDR3 reads CATSLWGAHEQYF. Here the CDR3 DNA reads TGTGCCACCAGCTTATGGGGGGCCCACGAGCAGTACTTC. Full variable domain (rest looked up from reference TRBV15 and TRBJ2-7): DAMVIQNPRYQVTQFGKPVTLSCSQTLNHNVMYWYQQKSSQAPKLLFHYYDKDFNNEADTPDNFQSRRPNTSFCFLDIRSPGLGDTAMYLCATSLWGAHEQYFGPGTRLTVT.